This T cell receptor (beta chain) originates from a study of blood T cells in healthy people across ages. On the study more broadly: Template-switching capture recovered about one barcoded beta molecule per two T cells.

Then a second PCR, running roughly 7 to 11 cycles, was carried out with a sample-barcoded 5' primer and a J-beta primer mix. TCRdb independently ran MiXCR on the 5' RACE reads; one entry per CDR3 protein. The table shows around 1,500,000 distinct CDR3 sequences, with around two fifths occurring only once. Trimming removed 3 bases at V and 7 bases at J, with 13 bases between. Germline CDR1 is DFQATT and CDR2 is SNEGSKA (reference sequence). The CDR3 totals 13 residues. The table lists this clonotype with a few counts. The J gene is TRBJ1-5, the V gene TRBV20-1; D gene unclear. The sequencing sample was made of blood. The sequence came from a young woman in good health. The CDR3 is CSASWSDGQPQHF. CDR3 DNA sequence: TGCAGTGCTAGTTGGTCAGATGGGCAGCCCCAGCATTTT.